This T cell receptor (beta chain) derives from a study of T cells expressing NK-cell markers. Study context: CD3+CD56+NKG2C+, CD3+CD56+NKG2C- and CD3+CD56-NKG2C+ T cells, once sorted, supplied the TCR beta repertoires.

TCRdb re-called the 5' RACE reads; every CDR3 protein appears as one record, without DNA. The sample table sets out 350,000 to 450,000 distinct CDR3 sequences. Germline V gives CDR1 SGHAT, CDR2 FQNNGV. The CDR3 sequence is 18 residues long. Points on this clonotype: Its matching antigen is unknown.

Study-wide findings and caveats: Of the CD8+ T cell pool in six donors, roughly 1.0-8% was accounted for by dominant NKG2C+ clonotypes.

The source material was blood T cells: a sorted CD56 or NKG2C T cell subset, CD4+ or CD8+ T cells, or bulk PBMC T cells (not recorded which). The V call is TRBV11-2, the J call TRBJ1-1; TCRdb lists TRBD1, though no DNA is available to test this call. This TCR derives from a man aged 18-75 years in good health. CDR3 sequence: CASRTLTGARGGITEAFF.